This TCR beta chain was sequenced in a study of T-cell reconstitution after alpha-beta-depleted transplantation in children. As it was prepared, the TCRbeta library received unique molecular identifiers. TCRdb re-analysed the PCR reads in MiXCR, keeping a single row per CDR3 protein. The sample holds about 110,000 distinct CDR3 sequences, around 6.4% seen once. This clonotype occurred a few times. CDR3 length: 11 residues. Deletions cut 7 bases from V and 3 bases from J, with 3 bases between. The V gene's germline CDR1 is MGHDK and CDR2 SYGVNS. The TCR sequence derives from a male patient under 10 years old who had a stem cell transplant for acute lymphoblastic leukemia, so the T cells may come from the graft donor. The sequencing used PBMCs, mostly from graft donor cells, collected 360 days after TCRalphabeta/CD19-depleted stem cell transplant. The chain carries TRBV25-1 and TRBJ1-4; no definite D call. The CDR3 loop reads CASNPNEKLFF. The CDR3 DNA reads as TGTGCCAGCAACCCTAATGAAAAACTGTTTTTT.